The 22 T cell receptor beta chains below all came from one sample that was sequenced in a study of CD8 T cell repertoires and HIV-1 epitope variants. The assay was immunoSEQ multiplex PCR, and TCRdb's table has in-frame clones only and misses some. The sample includes roughly 5,700 clones, less than 70% of them seen just once. These TCRs are of unknown antigen specificity. Input material: cultured CD8+ T cells derived from PBMCs. The receptors originated from a male donor with HIV.

For this clone: Just one base apart from a much larger clone, this may be a read error. Additional DNA sequences in this sample encode the identical CDR3. This chain uses TRBV28 with TRBJ1-2; no clear D gene. The CDR3 covers 12 residues. Trimming took 6 bases from V and 8 from J, leaving 13 bases between them. Germline CDR1 and CDR2: MDHEN and SYDVKM. CDR3 DNA: TGTGCCAGCAGCCTGGATCGCTGGGGCTACACCTTC. Residues: CASSLDRWGYTF.

This chain connects TRBV7-9 to TRBJ2-1; the match to TRBD1 covers 8 bases. V dropped 5 bases and J dropped 7; count of bases not matched to a gene: 10. The CDR3 totals 15 residues. Germline CDR1 reads SEHNR; CDR2 reads FQNEAQ (reference sequence). The CDR3 spells CASSPDRGSDNEQFF. The CDR3 DNA follows: TGTGCCAGCAGCCCCGACAGGGGATCTGATAATGAGCAGTTCTTC.

The V gene is TRBV10-1, the J gene TRBJ2-7, with D perhaps being TRBD1 or TRBD2 (6 bases each). The CDR3 contains 14 residues. V gave up 3 bases and J gave up 5 bases, with 14 bases separating them. CDR1 and CDR2 from the germline V gene are WNHNN and SYGVQD (reference sequence). The DNA for the CDR3 is TGCGCCAGCAGTGACAACAGGGCTAGCGACGAGCAGTACTTC. Protein sequence: CASSDNRASDEQYF.

This sequence joins TRBV7-8 and TRBJ2-1; 8 bases fit TRBD2. After removal of 6 bases from V and 3 bases from J, the junction contained 7 bases not matched to a gene. Germline assignment: CDR1 SGHVS and CDR2 FQNEAQ. The CDR3 length is 15 residues. Here the CDR3 DNA reads TGTGCCAGCAGGTTGAGCGGGAGCCTCTACAATGAGCAGTTCTTC. Protein sequence: CASRLSGSLYNEQFF.

This clone was detected only once. V and J are TRBV6-5 and TRBJ2-1, with 9 positions matching TRBD2. V dropped 6 bases and J dropped 7; count of bases not matched to a gene: 10. Germline-derived CDR1 and CDR2 are MNHEY and SVGAGI. CDR3 length: 15 residues. CDR3 in amino acids: CASRLSGTSRNEQFF. The CDR3 region has the DNA TGTGCCAGCAGACTCAGCGGGACTAGCAGGAATGAGCAGTTCTTC.

The chain recombines TRBV27 with TRBJ2-7; D not resolved. The CDR3 loop spans 13 amino acids. V lost 4 bases and J lost 1, with 8 bases in between. The germline V gene has CDR1 MNHEY and CDR2 SMNVEV (reference sequence). CDR3 coding DNA: TGTGCCAGCAGTTCCATCCTATCCTACGAGCAGTACTTC. Translation gives CASSSILSYEQYF.

V gene TRBV7-2 combines with J gene TRBJ2-7; 10 bases agree with TRBD1. V shed 4 bases, J shed 0 bases, and the junction held 9 bases outside the gene matches. The CDR3 runs 17 residues. Germline V lookup: CDR1 SGHTA, CDR2 FQGNSA. The CDR3 spells CASSSEGTGDNSYEQYF. CDR3 bases: TGTGCCAGCAGCTCGGAAGGGACAGGGGATAACTCCTACGAGCAGTACTTC.

The rearrangement uses TRBV11-3 and TRBJ1-1, with D unclear. Germline V CDR1 and CDR2: SGHNT, YENEEA. Trimming cost V 1 base and J 7 bases, with 10 bases left between them. The CDR3 spans 13 residues. The CDR3 DNA sequence: TGTGCCAGCAGCTTAGGCGGGGAGAATGAAGCTTTCTTT. This codes for CASSLGGENEAFF. Filled out from reference TRBV11-3 and TRBJ1-1, the complete variable domain reads EAGVVQSPRYKIIEKKQPVAFWCNPISGHNTLYWYLQNLGQGPELLIRYENEEAVDDSQLPKDRFSAERLKGVDSTLKIQPAELGDSAVYLCASSLGGENEAFFGQGTRLTVV.

A few counts support this clone. The rearrangement links TRBV10-3 to TRBJ2-7; TRBD1 aligns across 8 bases. CDR3 length equals 12 residues. The V gene's germline CDR1 is ENHRY and CDR2 SYGVKD. J gave up 0 bases and V 10 bases, and 2 bases lay outside the gene matches. The CDR3 protein is CATGTGSYEQYF. As DNA, the CDR3 is TGTGCCACCGGGACAGGCTCCTACGAGCAGTACTTC.

This clone has more than one count but fewer than ten. The junction shows a germline mismatch at one end, possibly a read error. This CDR3 reads CASSEEWGLNQPQHF. The CDR3 DNA is TGCGCCAGCAGCGAAGAATGGGGATTAAATCAGCCCCAGCATTTT. This chain joins TRBV4-1 and TRBJ1-5, with D uncertain. The germline CDR1 and CDR2 sequences are MGHRA and YSYEKL. The CDR3 length is 15 residues.

This clone has only a few counts. This rearrangement joins TRBV5-6 to TRBJ2-7; D is perhaps TRBD1 (5 bases). Per germline, CDR1 SGHDT and CDR2 YYEEEE. V was pared by 4 bases and J by 5 bases, with 25 bases between. The CDR3 totals 17 residues. For the CDR3, the DNA is TGTGCCAGCAGCCGGTGGGGCGGTAAGGAGAAGGCGAACGAGCAGTACTTC. Protein sequence: CASSRWGGKEKANEQYF.

The genes are TRBV5-4 and TRBJ2-2; D perhaps matches TRBD1 (5 bases). CDR3 length equals 13 residues. Trimming pared 4 bases from V and 7 bases from J, leaving 11 bases between. The germline CDR1 and CDR2 sequences are SGHNT and YYREEE (reference sequence). CDR3 sequence: CASSPGSVGELFF. In DNA form, the CDR3 reads TGTGCCAGCAGCCCAGGGTCAGTCGGGGAGCTGTTTTTT.

This clone was observed a few times. The chain recombines TRBV7-9 with TRBJ2-1, with no clear D. The CDR3 covers 12 residues. Germline CDR1 is SEHNR and CDR2 is FQNEAQ (reference sequence). Trimming stripped 1 base from V and 9 bases from J, with 7 bases between. The CDR3 nucleotides are TGTGCCAGCAGCTTAGATTCGATTGAGCAGTTCTTC. It is translated as CASSLDSIEQFF.

CDR3 in amino acids: CASSFTSSTDTQYF. The CDR3 DNA reads as TGTGCCAGCAGCTTCACCTCTAGCACAGATACGCAGTATTTT. The chain uses TRBV5-5 and TRBJ2-3, with D uncertain. This CDR3 contains 14 residues. V was cut by 2 bases and J by 0 bases, with 7 bases left in between. Germline lookup yields CDR1 SGHKS and CDR2 YYEKEE (reference sequence).

CDR3 loop: CASSFPREYDYNEQFF. In nucleotides, the CDR3 is TGTGCCAGCAGTTTCCCCAGGGAGTATGACTACAATGAGCAGTTCTTC. The V gene is TRBV28, the J gene TRBJ2-1; D may match TRBD1 or TRBD2 (5 bases each). Trimming stripped 3 bases from V and 3 bases from J, with 15 bases between. This CDR3 region has 16 residues. CDR1 MDHEN and CDR2 SYDVKM come from the germline V gene.

The J gene is TRBJ1-2, the V gene TRBV28; D not certain. Trimming pared 3 bases from V and 2 bases from J, leaving 7 bases between. This CDR3 has 13 residues. Germline CDR1 reads MDHEN; CDR2 reads SYDVKM. The CDR3 region is CASSFSTNYGYTF. The CDR3 DNA sequence: TGTGCCAGCAGTTTTAGCACGAACTATGGCTACACCTTC.

The J gene is TRBJ1-5, the V gene TRBV19, with D unresolved. The CDR3 consists of 13 residues. Germline values: CDR1 LNHDA, CDR2 SQIVND (reference sequence). Trimming left V 3 bases short and J 5 bases short, with 8 bases between. CDR3 in DNA: TGTGCCAGTAGTATCGGCACAGATCAGCCCCAGCATTTT. This translates into CASSIGTDQPQHF.

This clone was detected only a few times. The chain uses TRBV6-4 and TRBJ2-1; 10 positions agree with TRBD2. Looked up from germline, CDR1 is MRHNA and CDR2 is SNTAGT. The ends lost 3 bases at V and 8 bases at J; junction bases unmatched: 7. CDR3 length: 15 residues. In nucleotides, the CDR3 is TGTGCCAGCAGTGAAACTAGCGGGGACCAGGATGAGCAGTTCTTC. Translated: CASSETSGDQDEQFF.

This chain uses TRBV28 with TRBJ2-7, with D perhaps TRBD2 (5 bases). The CDR3 runs to 14 residues. Germline CDR1 reads MDHEN; CDR2 reads SYDVKM. Trimming cost V 2 bases and J 0 bases, with 8 bases left between them. In DNA form, the CDR3 reads TGTGCCAGCAGTTTAATAGCGAGCTCCTACGAGCAGTACTTC. This codes for CASSLIASSYEQYF.

The chain uses TRBV13 and TRBJ1-4, with 7 positions matching TRBD1. This CDR3 spans 14 amino acids. The V segment lost 4 bases and the J segment 6 bases; nucleotides outside the gene matches: 5. The germline gives CDR1 PRHDT, CDR2 FYEKMQ (reference sequence). CDR3 protein: CASSSTGADEKLFF. Here the CDR3 DNA reads TGTGCCAGCAGCTCCACAGGGGCGGATGAAAAACTGTTTTTT.

The chain carries TRBV28 and TRBJ1-3; the D is unclear. This CDR3 spans 15 amino acids. Trimming took 8 bases from V and 0 from J, leaving 14 bases between them. Germline V gives CDR1 MDHEN, CDR2 SYDVKM. For the CDR3, the DNA is TGTGCCAGCTCGTGGAGGGTGATCTCTGGAAACACCATATATTTT. This sequence encodes CASSWRVISGNTIYF.

As for this clone: The junction and the germline gene differ at one end; a read error may be behind it. The J gene is TRBJ1-2, the V gene TRBV25-1; 9 bases are shared with TRBD1. Germline CDR1 reads MGHDK; CDR2 reads SYGVNS. The CDR3 has 12 residues. As DNA, the CDR3 is TGTGCCAGCCAACAGGGGGCGATGGCTACCCGATTC. Its protein is CASQQGAMATRF.